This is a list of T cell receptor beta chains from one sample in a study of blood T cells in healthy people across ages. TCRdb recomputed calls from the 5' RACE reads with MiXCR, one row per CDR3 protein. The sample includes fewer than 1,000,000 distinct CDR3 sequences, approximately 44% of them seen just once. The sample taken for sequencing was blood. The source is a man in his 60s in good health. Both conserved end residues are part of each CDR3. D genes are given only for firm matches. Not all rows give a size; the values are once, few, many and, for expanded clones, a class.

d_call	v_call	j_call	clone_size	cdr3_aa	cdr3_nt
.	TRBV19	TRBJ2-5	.	CASSIGALEAQYF	TGTGCCAGTAGTATAGGTGCTCTAGAGGCCCAGTACTTC
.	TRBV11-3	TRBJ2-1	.	CASSPPGPTTNEQFF	TGTGCCAGCAGCCCCCCGGGCCCTACCACCAATGAGCAGTTCTTC
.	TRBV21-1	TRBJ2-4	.	CASTLGGAKNIQYF	TGTGCCAGCACCCTGGGGGGAGCCAAAAACATTCAGTACTTC
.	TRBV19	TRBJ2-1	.	CASSMPSGGRNEQFF	TGTGCCAGTAGTATGCCGTCCGGGGGGCGAAATGAGCAGTTCTTC
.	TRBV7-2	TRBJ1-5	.	CASSNGGNQPQHF	TGTGCCAGCAGTAACGGGGGCAATCAGCCCCAGCATTTT
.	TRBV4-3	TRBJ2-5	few	CASSQAQARGQETQYF	TGCGCCAGCAGCCAAGCTCAGGCTCGGGGGCAGGAGACCCAGTACTTC
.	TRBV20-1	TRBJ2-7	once	CSAPPVVRGYEQYF	TGCAGTGCCCCACCGGTTGTCCGAGGCTACGAGCAGTACTTC
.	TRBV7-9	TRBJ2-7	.	CASSPRLGAVTSYEQYF	TGTGCCAGCAGCCCTCGTCTGGGGGCGGTGACTTCCTACGAGCAGTACTTC
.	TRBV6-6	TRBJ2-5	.	CASSFARASRETQYF	TGTGCCAGCAGTTTCGCGCGGGCCTCGCGGGAGACCCAGTACTTC
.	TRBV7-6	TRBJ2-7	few	CASSLTSWGAYEQYF	TGTGCCAGCAGCCTAACTAGCTGGGGGGCGTACGAGCAGTACTTC
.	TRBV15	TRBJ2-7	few	CATSRDWGYEQYF	TGTGCCACCAGCAGAGATTGGGGATACGAGCAGTACTTC
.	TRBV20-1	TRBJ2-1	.	CSAMGPHSSYNEQFF	TGCAGTGCAATGGGGCCCCATAGCTCCTACAATGAGCAGTTCTTC
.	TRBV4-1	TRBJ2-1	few	CASSQLGDFSYNEQFF	TGCGCCAGCAGCCAATTAGGGGACTTTTCCTACAATGAGCAGTTCTTC
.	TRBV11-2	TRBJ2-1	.	CASSLGTSLYNEQFF	TGTGCCAGCAGCTTAGGGACAAGCTTATACAATGAGCAGTTCTTC
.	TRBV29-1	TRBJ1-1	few	CSVELSASAENTEAFF	TGCAGCGTTGAACTCAGTGCGTCCGCAGAGAACACTGAAGCTTTCTTT
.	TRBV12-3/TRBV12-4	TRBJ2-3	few	CASSLLRAPPDTQYF	TGTGCCAGCAGTTTGCTCCGGGCCCCACCCGATACGCAGTATTTT
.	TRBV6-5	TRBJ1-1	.	CASRTGGFTNTEAFF	TGTGCCAGCAGAACGGGGGGATTTACGAACACTGAAGCTTTCTTT
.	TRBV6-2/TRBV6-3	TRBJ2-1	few	CASSPSGASHNEQFF	TGTGCCAGCAGTCCTTCAGGGGCGTCACACAATGAGCAGTTCTTC
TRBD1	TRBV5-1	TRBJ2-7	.	CASSERGTGLAYEQYF	TGCGCCAGCAGCGAGAGGGGGACAGGGCTCGCCTACGAGCAGTACTTC
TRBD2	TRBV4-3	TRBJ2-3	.	CASSQDLLAGDLTDTQYF	TGCGCCAGCAGCCAAGATTTGCTAGCGGGGGACCTCACAGATACGCAGTATTTT
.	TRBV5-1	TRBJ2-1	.	CASSRSKTTGDQQFF	TGCGCCAGCAGCCGTTCAAAGACTACTGGGGATCAGCAGTTCTTC
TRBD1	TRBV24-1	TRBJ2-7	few	CATSDRTGGNYEQYF	TGTGCCACCAGTGACCGGACAGGGGGAAACTACGAGCAGTACTTC
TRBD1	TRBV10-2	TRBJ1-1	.	CASRSDRGQGDTEAFF	TGCGCCAGCAGGTCGGACAGGGGGCAAGGGGACACTGAAGCTTTCTTT
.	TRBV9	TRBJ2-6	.	CASSVDGAGANVLTF	TGTGCCAGCAGCGTTGACGGCGCTGGGGCCAACGTCCTGACTTTC
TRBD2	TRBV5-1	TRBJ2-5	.	CASSETSGGKETQYF	TGCGCCAGCAGCGAGACTAGCGGGGGGAAAGAGACCCAGTACTTC
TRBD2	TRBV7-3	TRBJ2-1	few	CASSLGLADSSYNEQFF	TGTGCCAGCAGCTTGGGACTAGCGGATAGCTCCTACAATGAGCAGTTCTTC